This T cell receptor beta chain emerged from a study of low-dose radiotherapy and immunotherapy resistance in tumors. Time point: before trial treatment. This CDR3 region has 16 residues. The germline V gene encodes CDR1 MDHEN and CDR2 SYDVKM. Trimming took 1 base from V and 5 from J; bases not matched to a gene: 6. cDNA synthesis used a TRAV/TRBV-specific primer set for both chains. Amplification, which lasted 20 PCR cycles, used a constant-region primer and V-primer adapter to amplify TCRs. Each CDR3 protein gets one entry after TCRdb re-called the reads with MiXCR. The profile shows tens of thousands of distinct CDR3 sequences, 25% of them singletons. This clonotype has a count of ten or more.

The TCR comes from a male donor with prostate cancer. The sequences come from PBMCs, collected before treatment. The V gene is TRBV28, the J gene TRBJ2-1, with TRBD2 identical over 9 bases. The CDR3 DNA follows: TGTGCCAGCAGTTTATCTGGACTAGCGCCCAACAATGAGCAGTTCTTC. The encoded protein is CASSLSGLAPNNEQFF.